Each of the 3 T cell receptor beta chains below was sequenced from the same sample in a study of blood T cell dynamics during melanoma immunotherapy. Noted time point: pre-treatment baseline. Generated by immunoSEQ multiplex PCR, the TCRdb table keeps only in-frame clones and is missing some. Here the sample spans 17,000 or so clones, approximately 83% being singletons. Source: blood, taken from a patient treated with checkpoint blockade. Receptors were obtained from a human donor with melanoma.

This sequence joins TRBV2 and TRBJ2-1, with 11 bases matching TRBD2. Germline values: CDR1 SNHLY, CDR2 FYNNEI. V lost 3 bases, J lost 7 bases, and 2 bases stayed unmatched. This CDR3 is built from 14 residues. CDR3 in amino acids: CASSEGLAENEQFF. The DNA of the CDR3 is TGTGCCAGCAGTGAGGGACTAGCGGAGAATGAGCAGTTCTTC.

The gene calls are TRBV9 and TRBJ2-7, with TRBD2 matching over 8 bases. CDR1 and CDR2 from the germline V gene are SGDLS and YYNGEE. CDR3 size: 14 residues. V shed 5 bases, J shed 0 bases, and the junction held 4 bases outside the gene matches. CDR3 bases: TGTGCCAGCAGTCGAGGGACTAGCTCCTACGAGCAGTACTTC. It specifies CASSRGTSSYEQYF.

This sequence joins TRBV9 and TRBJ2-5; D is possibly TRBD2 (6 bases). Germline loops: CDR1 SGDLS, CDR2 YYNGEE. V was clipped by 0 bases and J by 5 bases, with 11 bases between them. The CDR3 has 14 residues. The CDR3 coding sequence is TGTGCCAGCAGCGTAGTCGGGGGAAAGGAGACCCAGTACTTC. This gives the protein CASSVVGGKETQYF.